This T cell receptor (beta chain) was identified in a study of cytomegalovirus exposure and HLA in healthy donors. TCRdb's table, derived via immunoSEQ multiplex PCR, lists solely in-frame clones and lacks some. The sample includes roughly 150,000 clones, around nine tenths of them seen just once. The germline V gene encodes CDR1 SGHRS and CDR2 YFSETQ. The CDR3 spans 15 residues. Unmatched junction bases numbered 4, after V lost 0 bases and J lost 4 bases. J is TRBJ2-7 and V is TRBV5-1; 10 nucleotides match TRBD2. This receptor was identified in a woman aged 18-29 years in good health and CMV-seronegative. The sequenced material came from PBMCs. The CDR3 sequence is CASSLDSGGLYEQYF. The CDR3 DNA follows: TGCGCCAGCAGCTTGGATAGCGGGGGGTTGTACGAGCAGTACTTC.